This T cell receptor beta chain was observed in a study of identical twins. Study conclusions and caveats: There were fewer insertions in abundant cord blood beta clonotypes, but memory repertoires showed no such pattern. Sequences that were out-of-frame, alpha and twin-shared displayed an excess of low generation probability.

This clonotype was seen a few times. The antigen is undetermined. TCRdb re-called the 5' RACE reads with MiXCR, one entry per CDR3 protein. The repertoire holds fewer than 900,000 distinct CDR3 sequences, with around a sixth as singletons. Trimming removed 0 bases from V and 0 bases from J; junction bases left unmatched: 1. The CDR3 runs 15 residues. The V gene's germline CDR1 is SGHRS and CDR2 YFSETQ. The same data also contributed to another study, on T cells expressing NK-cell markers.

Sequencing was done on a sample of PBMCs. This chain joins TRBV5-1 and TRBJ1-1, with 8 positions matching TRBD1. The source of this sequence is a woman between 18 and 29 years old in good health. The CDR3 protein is CASSLGDRMNTEAFF. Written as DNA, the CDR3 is TGCGCCAGCAGCTTGGGGGACAGGATGAACACTGAAGCTTTCTTT.